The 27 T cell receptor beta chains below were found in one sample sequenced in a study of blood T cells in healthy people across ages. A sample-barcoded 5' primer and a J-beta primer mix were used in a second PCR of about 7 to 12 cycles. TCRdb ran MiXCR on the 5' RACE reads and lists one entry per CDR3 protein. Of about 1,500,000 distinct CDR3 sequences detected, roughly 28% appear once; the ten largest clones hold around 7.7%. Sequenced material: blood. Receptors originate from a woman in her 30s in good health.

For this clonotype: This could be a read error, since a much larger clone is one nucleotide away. The CDR3 region is CASSLLGAGSADMQYF. CDR3 sequence (DNA): TGTGCCAGCAGCCTACTTGGGGCAGGGAGCGCAGATATGCAGTATTTT. This sequence joins TRBV7-2 and TRBJ2-3; either TRBD1 or TRBD2 may supply D (5 bases each). Germline lookup yields CDR1 SGHTA and CDR2 FQGNSA. The CDR3 consists of 16 residues.

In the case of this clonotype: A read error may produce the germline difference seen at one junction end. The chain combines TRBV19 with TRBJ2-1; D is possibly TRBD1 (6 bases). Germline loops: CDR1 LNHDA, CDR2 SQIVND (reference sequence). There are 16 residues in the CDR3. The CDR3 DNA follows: TGTGCTAGTAGTATCGCGGTCAGAGGGGGATACAATGAGCAGTTCTTC. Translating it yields CASSIAVRGGYNEQFF.

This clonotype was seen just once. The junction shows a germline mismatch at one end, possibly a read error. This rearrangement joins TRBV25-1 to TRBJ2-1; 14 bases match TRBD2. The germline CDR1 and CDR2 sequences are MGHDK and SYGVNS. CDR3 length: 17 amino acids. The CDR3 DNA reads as TGTGCCGGCAGTGAAAGAGACGGGACTAGCGGGAGTATGGAGCAGTTCTTC. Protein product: CAGSERDGTSGSMEQFF. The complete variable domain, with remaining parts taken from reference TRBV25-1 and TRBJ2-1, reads EADIYQTPRYLVIGTGKKITLECSQTMGHDKMYWYQQDPGMELHLIHYSYGVNSTEKGDLSSESTVSRIRTEHFPLTLESARPSHTSQYLCAGSERDGTSGSMEQFFGPGTRLTVL.

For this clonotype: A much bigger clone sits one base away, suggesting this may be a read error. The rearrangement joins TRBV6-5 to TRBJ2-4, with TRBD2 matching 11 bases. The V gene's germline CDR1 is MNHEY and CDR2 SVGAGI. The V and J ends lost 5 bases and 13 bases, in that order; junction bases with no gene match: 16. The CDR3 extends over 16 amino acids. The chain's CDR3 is CASSNPGLAGYNEQYF. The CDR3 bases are TGTGCCAGCAGTAACCCTGGACTAGCGGGTTACAATGAGCAGTACTTC.

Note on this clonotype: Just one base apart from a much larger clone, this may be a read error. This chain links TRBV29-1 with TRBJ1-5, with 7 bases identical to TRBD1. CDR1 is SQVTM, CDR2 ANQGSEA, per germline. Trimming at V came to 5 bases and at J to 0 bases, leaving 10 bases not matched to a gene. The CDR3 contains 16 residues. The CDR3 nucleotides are TGCAGCGTTACAATTGACAGGGCCCATAGCAATCAGCCCCAGCATTTT. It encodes CSVTIDRAHSNQPQHF. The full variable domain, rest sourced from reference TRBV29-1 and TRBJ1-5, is SAVISQKPSRDICQRGTSLTIQCQVDSQVTMMFWYRQQPGQSLTLIATANQGSEATYESGFVIDKFPISRPNLTFSTLTVSNMSPEDSSIYLCSVTIDRAHSNQPQHFGDGTRLSIL.

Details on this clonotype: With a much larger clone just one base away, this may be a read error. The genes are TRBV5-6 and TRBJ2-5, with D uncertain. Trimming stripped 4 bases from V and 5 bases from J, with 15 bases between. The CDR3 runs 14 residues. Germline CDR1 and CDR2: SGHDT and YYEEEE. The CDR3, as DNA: TGTGCCAGCAGCGCCCGGGCTTTGGCGGAGACCCAGTACTTC. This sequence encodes CASSARALAETQYF.

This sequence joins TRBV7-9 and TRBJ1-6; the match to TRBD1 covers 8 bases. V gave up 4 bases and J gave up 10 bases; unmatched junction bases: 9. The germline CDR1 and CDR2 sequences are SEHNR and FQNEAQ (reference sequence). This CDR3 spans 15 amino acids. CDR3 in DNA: TGTGCCAGCAGCTCCCCGGACAGGGTTGGATCACCCCTCCACTTT. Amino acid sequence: CASSSPDRVGSPLHF.

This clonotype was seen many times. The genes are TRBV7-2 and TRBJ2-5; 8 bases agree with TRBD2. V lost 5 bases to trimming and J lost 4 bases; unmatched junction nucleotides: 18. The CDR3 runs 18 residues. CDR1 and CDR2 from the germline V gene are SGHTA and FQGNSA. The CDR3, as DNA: TGTGCCAGCAGCCGGTTGTACTTGACTAGCGAGGGAGGAGAGACCCAGTACTTC. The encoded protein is CASSRLYLTSEGGETQYF. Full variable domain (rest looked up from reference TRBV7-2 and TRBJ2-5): GAGVSQSPSNKVTEKGKDVELRCDPISGHTALYWYRQSLGQGLEFLIYFQGNSAPDKSGLPSDRFSAERTGGSVSTLTIQRTQQEDSAVYLCASSRLYLTSEGGETQYFGPGTRLLVL.

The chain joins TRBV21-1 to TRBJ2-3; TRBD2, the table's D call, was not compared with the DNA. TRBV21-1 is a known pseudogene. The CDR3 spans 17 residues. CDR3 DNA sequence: TGTGCCAGCAGCAAAAACAGGGTAGCGGGGGTGAGAGATACGCAGTATTTT. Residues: CASSKNRVAGVRDTQYF.

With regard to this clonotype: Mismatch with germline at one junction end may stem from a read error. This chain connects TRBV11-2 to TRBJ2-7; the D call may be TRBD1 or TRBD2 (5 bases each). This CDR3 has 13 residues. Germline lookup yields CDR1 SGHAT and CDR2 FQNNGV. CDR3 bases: TGTGCCATCAGCTTAGATCGGGGCTACGGGCAGTACTTC. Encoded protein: CAISLDRGYGQYF.

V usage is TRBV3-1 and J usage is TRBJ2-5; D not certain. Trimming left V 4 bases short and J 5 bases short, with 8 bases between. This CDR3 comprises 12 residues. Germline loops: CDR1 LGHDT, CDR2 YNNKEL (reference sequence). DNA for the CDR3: TGTGCCAGCAGCCGGCCATTCGAGACCCAGTACTTC. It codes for CASSRPFETQYF.

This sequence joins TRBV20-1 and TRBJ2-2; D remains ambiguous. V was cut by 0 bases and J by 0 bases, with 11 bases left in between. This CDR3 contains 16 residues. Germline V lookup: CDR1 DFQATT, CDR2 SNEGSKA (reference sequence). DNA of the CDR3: TGCAGTGCTAGAGATTACGGCAGAACGAACACCGGGGAGCTGTTTTTT. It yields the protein CSARDYGRTNTGELFF.

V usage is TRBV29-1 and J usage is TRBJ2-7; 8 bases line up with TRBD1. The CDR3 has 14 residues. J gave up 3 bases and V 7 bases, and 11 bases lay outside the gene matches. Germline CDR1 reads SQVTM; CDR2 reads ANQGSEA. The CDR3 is CSASTGDTFYEQYF. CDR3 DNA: TGCAGCGCTTCGACAGGGGATACGTTCTACGAGCAGTACTTC.

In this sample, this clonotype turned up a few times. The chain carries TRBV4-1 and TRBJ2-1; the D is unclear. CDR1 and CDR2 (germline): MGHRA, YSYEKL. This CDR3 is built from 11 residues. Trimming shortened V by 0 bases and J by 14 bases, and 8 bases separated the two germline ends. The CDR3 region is CASSQEPREFF. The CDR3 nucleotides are TGCGCCAGCAGCCAAGAACCACGGGAGTTCTTC.

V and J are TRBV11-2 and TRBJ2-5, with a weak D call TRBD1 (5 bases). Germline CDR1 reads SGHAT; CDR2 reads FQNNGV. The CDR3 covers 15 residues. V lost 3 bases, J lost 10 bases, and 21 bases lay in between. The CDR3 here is CASSFFQGLASDQYF. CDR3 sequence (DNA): TGTGCCAGCAGCTTCTTTCAGGGTTTGGCCTCAGACCAGTACTTC.

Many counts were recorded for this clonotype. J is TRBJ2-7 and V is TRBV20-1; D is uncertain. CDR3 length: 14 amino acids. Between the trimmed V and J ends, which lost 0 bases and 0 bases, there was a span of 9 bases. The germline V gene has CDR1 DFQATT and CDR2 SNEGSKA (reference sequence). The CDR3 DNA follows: TGCAGTGCTAGAGATGTTATAGTCTCCTACGAGCAGTACTTC. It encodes CSARDVIVSYEQYF.

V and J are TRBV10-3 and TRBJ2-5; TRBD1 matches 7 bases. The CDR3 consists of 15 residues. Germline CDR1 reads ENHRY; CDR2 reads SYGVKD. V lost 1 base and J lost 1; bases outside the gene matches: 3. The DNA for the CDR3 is TGTGCCATCAGTGAGTACACAGGGGCCCAAGAGACCCAGTACTTC. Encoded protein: CAISEYTGAQETQYF.

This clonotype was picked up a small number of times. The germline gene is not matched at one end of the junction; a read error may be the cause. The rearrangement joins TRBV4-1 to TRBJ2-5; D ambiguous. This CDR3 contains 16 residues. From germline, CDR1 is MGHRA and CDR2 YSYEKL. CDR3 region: CASNQGGMALQETQYF. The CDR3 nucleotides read TGCGCCAGCAACCAAGGTGGAATGGCCCTTCAAGAGACCCAGTACTTC.

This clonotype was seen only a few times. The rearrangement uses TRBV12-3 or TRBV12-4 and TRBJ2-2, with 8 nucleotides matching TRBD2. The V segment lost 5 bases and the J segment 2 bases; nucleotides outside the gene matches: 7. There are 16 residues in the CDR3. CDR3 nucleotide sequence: TGTGCCAGCAGTCCTCTAGCGGGCCTTAACACCGGGGAGCTGTTTTTT. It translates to CASSPLAGLNTGELFF.

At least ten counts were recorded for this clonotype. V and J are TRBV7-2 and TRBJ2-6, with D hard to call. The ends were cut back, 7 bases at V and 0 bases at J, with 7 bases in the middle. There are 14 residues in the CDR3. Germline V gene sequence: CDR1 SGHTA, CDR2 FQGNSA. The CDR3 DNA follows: TGTGCCAGCACATTCAACTCTGGGGCCAACGTCCTGACTTTC. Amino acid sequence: CASTFNSGANVLTF.

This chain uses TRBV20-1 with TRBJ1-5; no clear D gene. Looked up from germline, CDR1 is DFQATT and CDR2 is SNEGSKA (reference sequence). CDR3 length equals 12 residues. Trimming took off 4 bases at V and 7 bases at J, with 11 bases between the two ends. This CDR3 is CSATSNNQPQHF. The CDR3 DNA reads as TGCAGTGCTACCAGCAATAACCAGCCCCAGCATTTT.

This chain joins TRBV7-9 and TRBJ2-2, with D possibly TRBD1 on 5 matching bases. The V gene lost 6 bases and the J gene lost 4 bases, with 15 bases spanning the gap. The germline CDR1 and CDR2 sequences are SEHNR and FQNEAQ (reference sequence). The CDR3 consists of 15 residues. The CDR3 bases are TGTGCCAGCAGTCCACAGCAGGGTAGCACCGGGGAGCTGTTTTTT. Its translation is CASSPQQGSTGELFF.

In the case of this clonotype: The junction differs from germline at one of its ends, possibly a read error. The CDR3 bases are TGCAGTACTAGAGATAATCGGCTAGCGGGAGGCACAGATACGCAGTATTTT. Amino acid sequence: CSTRDNRLAGGTDTQYF. The gene calls are TRBV20-1 and TRBJ2-3, with TRBD2 identical over 10 bases. Germline loops: CDR1 DFQATT, CDR2 SNEGSKA (reference sequence). CDR3 length equals 17 residues.

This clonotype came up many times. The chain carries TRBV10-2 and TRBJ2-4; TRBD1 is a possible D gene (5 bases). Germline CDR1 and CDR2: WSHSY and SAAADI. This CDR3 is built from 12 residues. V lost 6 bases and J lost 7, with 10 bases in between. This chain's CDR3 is CASSAGRNIQYF. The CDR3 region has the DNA TGCGCCAGCAGCGCAGGGCGGAACATTCAGTACTTC.

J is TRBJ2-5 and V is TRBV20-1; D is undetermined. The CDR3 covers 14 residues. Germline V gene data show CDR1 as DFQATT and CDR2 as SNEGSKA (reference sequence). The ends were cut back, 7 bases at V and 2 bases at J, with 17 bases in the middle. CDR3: CSGGNQMFQETQYF. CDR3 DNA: TGCAGTGGAGGAAACCAGATGTTTCAAGAGACCCAGTACTTC.

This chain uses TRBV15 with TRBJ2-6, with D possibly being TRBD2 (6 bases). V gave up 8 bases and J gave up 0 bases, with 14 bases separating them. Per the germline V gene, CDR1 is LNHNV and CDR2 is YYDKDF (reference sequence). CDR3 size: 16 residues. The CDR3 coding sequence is TGTGCCACCCTTCGCGGGGTACTCTCTGGGGCCAACGTCCTGACTTTC. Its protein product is CATLRGVLSGANVLTF. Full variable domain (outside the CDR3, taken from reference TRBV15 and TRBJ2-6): DAMVIQNPRYQVTQFGKPVTLSCSQTLNHNVMYWYQQKSSQAPKLLFHYYDKDFNNEADTPDNFQSRRPNTSFCFLDIRSPGLGDTAMYLCATLRGVLSGANVLTFGAGSRLTVL.

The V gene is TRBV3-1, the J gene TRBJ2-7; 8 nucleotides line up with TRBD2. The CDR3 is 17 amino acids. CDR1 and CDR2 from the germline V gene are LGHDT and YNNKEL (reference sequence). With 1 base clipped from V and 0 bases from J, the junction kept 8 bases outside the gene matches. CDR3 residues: CASSQGVAGTVSYEQYF. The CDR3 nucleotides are TGTGCCAGCAGCCAAGGTGTAGCGGGGACTGTCTCCTACGAGCAGTACTTC.